A selection of T cell receptor beta chains follows, all from one sample in a study of control samples from healthy donors and cancer patients. Assay: immunoSEQ multiplex PCR; the TCRdb copy retains only in-frame clones and omits some. The sample comprises some 200,000 clones, about 93% of which are singletons, and about 1.5% rests with the top ten. The sample comprised blood. Receptor source: a man in his late teens or twenties in good health. Both conserved end residues are part of each CDR3. The D gene is left open where the match is weak. The size entry is marked missing in some rows and otherwise reads once, few, many or a size class.

CASSPGPVYTEAFF	TGTGCCAGCAGCCCCGGACCGGTATACACTGAAGCTTTCTTT	NA	once	TRBJ1-1	TRBV7-3
CASSQLGRGNTEAFF	TGCGCCAGCAGCCAACTAGGACGGGGGAACACTGAAGCTTTCTTT	NA	NA	TRBJ1-1	TRBV5-1
CATSRGGNTGELFF	TGTGCCACCAGCAGAGGTGGGAACACCGGGGAGCTGTTTTTT	NA	NA	TRBJ2-2	TRBV15
CASSPQGWEKLFF	TGTGCCAGCTCTCCCCAGGGTTGGGAAAAACTGTTTTTT	NA	once	TRBJ1-4	TRBV18
CASRGQGRQYF	TGTGCCAGCCGTGGGCAGGGGCGGCAGTACTTC	NA	NA	TRBJ2-7	TRBV7-8
CASSQDGGDQPQHF	TGTGCCAGCAGCCAAGACGGGGGGGATCAGCCCCAGCATTTT	NA	NA	TRBJ1-5	TRBV14
CASSEGRGTEAFF	TGCGCCAGCAGTGAAGGGCGAGGCACTGAAGCTTTCTTT	NA	NA	TRBJ1-1	TRBV10-1
CAISEVWTAEAFF	TGTGCCATCAGTGAGGTATGGACAGCCGAAGCTTTCTTT	NA	NA	TRBJ1-1	TRBV10-3
CASTRSGGSYEQYF	TGTGCCAGTACCCGGAGTGGGGGATCCTACGAGCAGTACTTC	NA	NA	TRBJ2-7	TRBV19
CASSPRTGPGEQYF	TGTGCCAGCAGTCCTCGGACAGGGCCGGGTGAGCAGTACTTC	TRBD1	NA	TRBJ2-7	TRBV27
CASSSRGGETQYF	TGTGCCAGCAGCTCCCGAGGGGGAGAGACCCAGTACTTC	NA	NA	TRBJ2-5	TRBV5-5
CASSQEGGGEQFF	TGTGCCAGCAGCCAAGAAGGGGGAGGTGAGCAGTTCTTC	NA	NA	TRBJ2-1	TRBV3-1/TRBV3-2
CASSIEQGAAETQYF	TGTGCCAGTAGTATCGAACAGGGGGCGGCAGAGACCCAGTACTTC	TRBD1	NA	TRBJ2-5	TRBV19
CAWGDWTGEFF	TGTGCCTGGGGGGACTGGACAGGGGAATTCTTC	TRBD1	NA	TRBJ2-1	TRBV30
CATRTSNSNEQFF	TGTGCCACCCGGACTAGCAATAGCAATGAGCAGTTCTTC	TRBD2	NA	TRBJ2-1	TRBV6-5
CASSEGLAGTDTQYF	TGTGCCAGCAGTGAAGGACTAGCGGGGACAGATACGCAGTATTTT	TRBD2	NA	TRBJ2-3	TRBV2
CATSDSRHNRGYTF	TGTGCCACCAGTGATTCCCGACACAATCGTGGCTACACCTTC	NA	once	TRBJ1-2	TRBV24-1
CASSRGVAGANTGELFF	TGTGCCAGCAGCCGGGGCGTAGCGGGGGCGAACACCGGGGAGCTGTTTTTT	TRBD2	NA	TRBJ2-2	TRBV11-3
CASSPGGTDTQYF	TGTGCCAGCAGCCCCGGGGGGACAGATACGCAGTATTTT	TRBD2	NA	TRBJ2-3	TRBV7-9
CASSLAWGFGETQYF	TGTGCCAGCAGCTTGGCTTGGGGGTTTGGGGAGACCCAGTACTTC	NA	once	TRBJ2-5	TRBV5-5
CASSHHDRDNIQYF	TGTGCCAGCAGCCACCATGACAGGGACAACATTCAGTACTTC	TRBD1	NA	TRBJ2-4	TRBV3-1/TRBV3-2
CASSQDRGGSYNSPLHF	TGTGCCAGCAGCCAAGACAGGGGGGGGTCCTATAATTCACCCCTCCACTTT	TRBD1	NA	TRBJ1-6	TRBV14
CAISAPTPLMDTQYF	TGTGCCATCAGTGCTCCTACCCCTCTTATGGATACGCAGTATTTT	NA	NA	TRBJ2-3	TRBV10-3
CATSVLGRGGEGTQYF	TGTGCCACCAGTGTCCTTGGGCGGGGCGGCGAGGGGACCCAGTACTTC	NA	NA	TRBJ2-5	TRBV15
CATGGGASSYNEQFF	TGCGCCACCGGGGGGGGAGCCAGCTCCTACAATGAGCAGTTCTTC	TRBD2	NA	TRBJ2-1	TRBV5-1
CASSLTGAGEKLFF	TGTGCCAGCAGTCTTACAGGGGCGGGTGAAAAACTGTTTTTT	TRBD1	NA	TRBJ1-4	TRBV27
CASSQGVLNSGNTIYF	TGTGCCAGCAGTCAAGGGGTCCTTAACTCTGGAAACACCATATATTTT	NA	NA	TRBJ1-3	TRBV28
CSASRLAGGYSYNEQFF	TGCAGTGCTAGTCGGCTAGCGGGGGGCTACTCCTACAATGAGCAGTTCTTC	TRBD2	NA	TRBJ2-1	TRBV20-1
CASSATWTGAAFF	TGTGCCAGCAGTGCGACCTGGACAGGGGCAGCTTTCTTT	TRBD1	once	TRBJ1-1	TRBV2
CAIPTSGVTNEQFF	TGTGCCATCCCGACTAGCGGGGTTACAAATGAGCAGTTCTTC	TRBD2	NA	TRBJ2-1	TRBV2
CASSPPDGATNEKLFF	TGTGCCAGCAGCCCACCGGACGGCGCAACTAATGAAAAACTGTTTTTT	NA	NA	TRBJ1-4	TRBV21-1